These 22 T cell receptor beta chains were sequenced from one sample in a study of cytomegalovirus exposure and HLA in healthy donors. Vbeta (60) and Jbeta (13) primers were used in the PCR. Some clones are missing from TCRdb's copy, which holds only in-frame ones; the method was immunoSEQ multiplex PCR. The data hold around 93,000 clones, with around four fifths observed a single time. The specimen was PBMCs. The receptors stem from a woman in her 40s in good health and CMV-seronegative.

The V call is TRBV18, the J call TRBJ2-5, with D possibly matching TRBD2 (6 bases). Germline V gives CDR1 KGHSH, CDR2 LQKENI. There are 11 residues in the CDR3. V lost 8 bases, J lost 5 bases, and 9 bases lay in between. DNA of the CDR3: TGTGCCAGCGCCGGAGGGGAGACCCAGTACTTC. Its protein is CASAGGETQYF.

This clone has more than one count but fewer than ten. The chain combines TRBV4-1 with TRBJ1-1, with no clear D. This CDR3 comprises 13 residues. V was trimmed by 1 base and J by 1 base, leaving 4 bases between them. CDR1 is MGHRA, CDR2 YSYEKL, per germline. As DNA, the CDR3 is TGCGCCAGCAGCCAAGCTAAGAACACTGAAGCTTTCTTT. It translates to CASSQAKNTEAFF.

The chain combines TRBV5-1 with TRBJ2-7; 10 bases map to TRBD2. The V gene end was trimmed by 0 bases and the J gene end by 2 bases; junction bases not matched to a gene: 2. The CDR3 extends over 15 amino acids. CDR1 SGHRS and CDR2 YFSETQ come from the germline V gene. This chain's CDR3 is CASSLGAGGPYEQYF. DNA for the CDR3: TGCGCCAGCAGCTTGGGAGCGGGAGGGCCCTACGAGCAGTACTTC.

J is TRBJ2-1 and V is TRBV7-6; 13 bases map to TRBD2. The CDR3 totals 18 residues. The germline V gene has CDR1 SGHVS and CDR2 FNYEAQ. Losses at the gene ends were 7 bases for V and 2 bases for J; bases not matched to a gene: 11. The CDR3 loop is CASNLEGGLAGPYNEQFF. The CDR3 DNA reads as TGTGCCAGCAATTTGGAGGGGGGACTAGCGGGACCCTACAATGAGCAGTTCTTC.

The chain carries TRBV7-9 and TRBJ2-1; no clear D gene. Deletions cut 5 bases from V and 9 bases from J, with 14 bases between. The CDR3 consists of 13 residues. Germline CDR1 reads SEHNR; CDR2 reads FQNEAQ (reference sequence). The CDR3 loop reads CASSPRLIPEQFF. The CDR3 DNA sequence: TGTGCCAGCAGCCCGAGACTTATACCTGAGCAGTTCTTC. Drawing the rest from reference TRBV7-9 and TRBJ2-1, the complete variable domain is DTGVSQNPRHKITKRGQNVTFRCDPISEHNRLYWYRQTLGQGPEFLTYFQNEAQLEKSRLLSDRFSAERPKGSFSTLEIQRTEQGDSAMYLCASSPRLIPEQFFGPGTRLTVL.

The V gene is TRBV25-1, the J gene TRBJ2-7; 7 bases fit TRBD1. Germline CDR1 reads MGHDK; CDR2 reads SYGVNS. The CDR3 has 12 amino acids. J lost 6 bases, V lost 6 bases, and 5 bases had no gene match. CDR3 sequence: CASSLTGAEQYF. The CDR3 DNA follows: TGTGCCAGCAGCTTAACAGGGGCCGAGCAGTACTTC.

This chain joins TRBV20-1 and TRBJ2-5, with D unclear. V lost 3 bases and J lost 3, with 5 bases in between. CDR1 DFQATT and CDR2 SNEGSKA come from the germline V gene (reference sequence). This CDR3 is built from 11 residues. The CDR3 sequence is CSARRKETQYF. The DNA for the CDR3 is TGCAGTGCTAGGAGGAAAGAGACCCAGTACTTC.

V and J are TRBV11-2 and TRBJ2-1; tentative D call: TRBD2 (6 bases). Deletions cut 5 bases from V and 2 bases from J, with 19 bases between. Germline loops: CDR1 SGHAT, CDR2 FQNNGV. CDR3 length equals 17 residues. In nucleotides, the CDR3 is TGTGCCAGCAGCCATCTAACCGGGAGACCTCCCTACAATGAGCAGTTCTTC. It yields the protein CASSHLTGRPPYNEQFF.

This chain connects TRBV28 to TRBJ1-4, with unresolved D. The ends were cut back, 2 bases at V and 8 bases at J, with 6 bases in the middle. The CDR3 loop spans 12 amino acids. Germline CDR1 is MDHEN and CDR2 is SYDVKM. The CDR3 loop reads CASSLISEKLFF. CDR3 nucleotides: TGTGCCAGCAGTTTAATATCGGAAAAACTGTTTTTT.

This sequence joins TRBV25-1 and TRBJ2-2; TRBD2 might be the D (5 bases). Germline V CDR1 and CDR2: MGHDK, SYGVNS. The CDR3 sequence is 14 residues long. Trimming took 10 bases from V and 1 from J, leaving 13 bases between them. The CDR3 DNA reads as TGTGCCACCTCATACGGGATGAACACCGGGGAGCTGTTTTTT. It translates to CATSYGMNTGELFF. The whole variable domain, remainder taken from reference TRBV25-1 and TRBJ2-2, is EADIYQTPRYLVIGTGKKITLECSQTMGHDKMYWYQQDPGMELHLIHYSYGVNSTEKGDLSSESTVSRIRTEHFPLTLESARPSHTSQYLCATSYGMNTGELFFGEGSRLTVL.

CDR3 nucleotides: TGTGCCAGTAGTATCCGTAGCGGGAGCTCCGAGCAGTACTTC. Its translation is CASSIRSGSSEQYF. The chain has TRBV19 and TRBJ2-7; 9 positions match TRBD2. With V trimmed by 3 bases and J by 6 bases, 6 bases remained unmatched. CDR1 and CDR2 (germline): LNHDA, SQIVND (reference sequence). This CDR3 has 14 residues.

The chain couples TRBV11-2 to TRBJ2-3, with TRBD2 matching over 9 bases. This CDR3 has 17 amino acids. The germline V gene encodes CDR1 SGHAT and CDR2 FQNNGV. The V and J ends lost 2 bases and 2 bases, in that order; junction bases with no gene match: 8. CDR3 in amino acids: CASSLNPTSGYTDTQYF. The DNA of the CDR3 is TGTGCCAGCAGCTTAAATCCGACTAGCGGCTACACAGATACGCAGTATTTT.

V is TRBV30 and J is TRBJ2-7, with 9 bases fitting TRBD2. The trim removed 0 bases at V and 12 bases at J, leaving 6 bases unmatched. The germline V gene has CDR1 GTSNPN and CDR2 SVGIG (reference sequence). The CDR3 extends over 12 amino acids. This CDR3 reads CAWSVLAGVPYF. Here the CDR3 DNA reads TGTGCCTGGAGTGTATTAGCGGGAGTGCCGTACTTC.

This rearrangement joins TRBV6-8 to TRBJ2-2; D perhaps matches TRBD2 (5 bases). The germline V and J ends were trimmed by 11 bases and 2 bases, with 9 bases remaining between them. The CDR3 length is 12 residues. Germline values: CDR1 MNHGY, CDR2 SAAAGT. CDR3: CAPGGNTGELFF. In DNA form, the CDR3 reads TGTGCCCCCGGAGGAAACACCGGGGAGCTGTTTTTT.

Remarks on this clone: One junction end disagrees with the germline gene, perhaps due to a read error. The V and J genes are TRBV7-7 and TRBJ2-5; 13 bases match TRBD2. The length of the CDR3 is 15 residues. Germline values: CDR1 SSHAT, CDR2 FNYEAQ (reference sequence). The DNA for the CDR3 is TGTGCTAGCAGCTTAGGACTAGCGGGAGCTGAGACCCAGTACTTC. This sequence encodes CASSLGLAGAETQYF.

This chain uses TRBV28 with TRBJ1-2; D remains ambiguous. Germline V gene sequence: CDR1 MDHEN, CDR2 SYDVKM. This CDR3 has 14 residues. With 2 bases removed from V and 2 bases from J, the gap between germline ends came to 9 bases. In nucleotides, the CDR3 is TGTGCCAGCAGTTTAGGAGGAAACAACTATGGCTACACCTTC. Its protein is CASSLGGNNYGYTF.

This clone was seen a few times. V and J are TRBV7-9 and TRBJ1-2; 8 positions match TRBD1. The germline gives CDR1 SEHNR, CDR2 FQNEAQ (reference sequence). Trimming at V came to 5 bases and at J to 4 bases, leaving 12 bases not matched to a gene. CDR3 length equals 16 residues. The CDR3 region has the DNA TGTGCCAGCAGCCCGAGCCCAGGGGGCCTAGGCTATGGCTACACCTTC. It encodes CASSPSPGGLGYGYTF. Full variable domain (remainder filled in from reference TRBV7-9 and TRBJ1-2): DTGVSQNPRHKITKRGQNVTFRCDPISEHNRLYWYRQTLGQGPEFLTYFQNEAQLEKSRLLSDRFSAERPKGSFSTLEIQRTEQGDSAMYLCASSPSPGGLGYGYTFGSGTRLTVV.

V gene TRBV19 combines with J gene TRBJ1-1, with a tentative D call TRBD1 (6 bases). The ends were cut back, 7 bases at V and 4 bases at J, with 19 bases in the middle. CDR1 and CDR2 from the germline V gene are LNHDA and SQIVND (reference sequence). There are 15 residues in the CDR3. For the CDR3, the DNA is TGTGCCAGTAAGGGTCGGCAGGGGATGTTCACTGAAGCTTTCTTT. Its protein product is CASKGRQGMFTEAFF.

CDR3 DNA: TGCGCCAGCAGCCAAAGGGAAGCGGGAGGTAGATCCTACAATGAGCAGTTCTTC. Protein: CASSQREAGGRSYNEQFF. The V call is TRBV4-1, the J call TRBJ2-1, with 9 bases aligning to TRBD2. CDR3 length: 18 amino acids. The J segment lost 1 base and the V segment lost 2 bases, leaving 9 bases of the junction unmatched. The germline CDR1 and CDR2 sequences are MGHRA and YSYEKL.

The gene calls are TRBV5-1 and TRBJ2-6; 7 positions match TRBD2. The germline CDR1 and CDR2 sequences are SGHRS and YFSETQ. The CDR3 sequence is 19 residues long. With 0 bases clipped from V and 0 bases from J, the junction kept 9 bases outside the gene matches. CDR3 amino acids: CASSLGAPGGISGANVLTF. The CDR3 coding sequence is TGCGCCAGCAGCTTGGGGGCTCCCGGGGGGATCTCTGGGGCCAACGTCCTGACTTTC.

V is TRBV5-4 and J is TRBJ2-5; tentative D call: TRBD1 (5 bases). This CDR3 is 14 amino acids long. Trimming cost V 4 bases and J 0 bases, with 10 bases left between them. Looked up from germline, CDR1 is SGHNT and CDR2 is YYREEE (reference sequence). The CDR3 DNA is TGTGCCAGCAGCCTCCGCAGGGACCAAGAGACCCAGTACTTC. The encoded protein is CASSLRRDQETQYF.

V and J are TRBV10-3 and TRBJ1-1; D ambiguous. Germline lookup yields CDR1 ENHRY and CDR2 SYGVKD. The CDR3 loop spans 15 amino acids. V lost 1 base and J 6 bases, leaving 15 bases between the germline ends. The DNA for the CDR3 is TGTGCCATCAGTGAGTTCGGCGGCCAGCCCTCTGAAGCTTTCTTT. This translates into CAISEFGGQPSEAFF.